Listed here are 23 T cell receptor beta chains from one sample, sequenced in a study of memory CD4+ T cells and cytomegalovirus serostatus. Sequencing used immunoSEQ multiplex PCR; TCRdb keeps in-frame clones, though not all of them. The table includes about 46,000 clones, roughly 73% detected once. Single viable CD3+CD4+CD8-CD45RO+ cells were sorted as the memory CD4+ T cells. The material sequenced was memory CD4+ T cells from blood. The receptors were gathered from an adult in good health and CMV-seronegative.

V is TRBV2 and J is TRBJ2-3, with TRBD2 matching 13 bases. Per the germline V gene, CDR1 is SNHLY and CDR2 is FYNNEI. The CDR3 consists of 14 residues. V lost 6 bases to trimming and J lost 13 bases; unmatched junction nucleotides: 10. CDR3 sequence reads: CASSPTSGGAPEYF. The CDR3 DNA is TGTGCCAGCAGCCCAACTAGCGGGGGGGCTCCGGAGTATTTT.

V gene TRBV9 combines with J gene TRBJ2-7, with TRBD2 matching over 12 bases. The CDR3 loop spans 15 amino acids. Germline CDR1 and CDR2: SGDLS and YYNGEE. Trimming cost V 3 bases and J 0 bases; bases outside gene matches: 1. CDR3 sequence (DNA): TGTGCCAGCAGCGCGACTAGCGGGGGCTCCTACGAGCAGTACTTC. Protein: CASSATSGGSYEQYF.

This clone was seen more than once but under ten times. This sequence joins TRBV5-1 and TRBJ2-6; 7 bases fit TRBD1. The CDR3 consists of 15 residues. The germline V gene encodes CDR1 SGHRS and CDR2 YFSETQ. Trimming took 2 bases from V and 2 from J; bases not matched to a gene: 1. Here the CDR3 reads CASSLGGPGANVLTF. CDR3 sequence (DNA): TGCGCCAGCAGCTTAGGGGGCCCTGGGGCCAACGTCCTGACTTTC. The full variable domain, its missing parts supplied by reference TRBV5-1 and TRBJ2-6, is KAGVTQTPRYLIKTRGQQVTLSCSPISGHRSVSWYQQTPGQGLQFLFEYFSETQRNKGNFPGRFSGRQFSNSRSEMNVSTLELGDSALYLCASSLGGPGANVLTFGAGSRLTVL.

This clone was detected only a few times. The CDR3 region is CSARVNTEAFF. For the CDR3, the DNA is TGCAGTGCCAGGGTGAACACTGAAGCTTTCTTT. V gene TRBV20-1 combines with J gene TRBJ1-1; maybe TRBD1 (5 bases). CDR1 DFQATT and CDR2 SNEGSKA come from the germline V gene (reference sequence). V dropped 6 bases and J dropped 0 bases, with 5 bases sitting between them. This CDR3 contains 11 residues.

V gene TRBV18 combines with J gene TRBJ2-1; 13 bases match TRBD2. The V segment lost 0 bases and the J segment 13 bases; nucleotides outside the gene matches: 6. Germline-derived CDR1 and CDR2 are KGHSH and LQKENI. This CDR3 comprises 15 residues. CDR3 DNA sequence: TGTGCCAGCTCACCACCTGGACTAGCGGGGGCAAGCCAGTTCTTC. Translating gives CASSPPGLAGASQFF.

As DNA, the CDR3 is TGTGCCAGAAGCTTGGTGGGGGATAATTCACCCCTCCACTTT. Its protein product is CARSLVGDNSPLHF. The rearrangement joins TRBV5-3 to TRBJ1-6; tentatively, D is TRBD1 (5 bases). TRBV5-3 is flagged as an ORF with uncertain function. Between the trimmed V and J ends, which lost 0 bases and 5 bases, there was a span of 6 bases. The CDR3 sequence is 14 residues long.

The CDR3 reads CASSQERRRHNEQFF. CDR3 in DNA: TGTGCCAGCAGCCAAGAAAGGCGGAGACACAATGAGCAGTTCTTC. V gene TRBV4-2 combines with J gene TRBJ2-1, with D unclear. Germline CDR1 reads LGHNA; CDR2 reads YNFKEQ. The V and J ends lost 0 bases and 5 bases respectively, with 11 bases between them. The CDR3 has 15 amino acids.

V is TRBV7-7 and J is TRBJ1-1; tentatively, D is TRBD1 (5 bases). Between the trimmed V and J ends, which lost 5 bases and 5 bases, there was a span of 12 bases. Germline CDR1 reads SSHAT; CDR2 reads FNYEAQ (reference sequence). The CDR3 sequence is 13 residues long. The CDR3 bases are TGTGCCAGCAGCCAACGGAGGGGAACTGAAGCTTTCTTT. It codes for CASSQRRGTEAFF.

The rearrangement uses TRBV7-3 and TRBJ1-6; D not certain. Looked up from germline, CDR1 is SGHTA and CDR2 is FQGTGA. This CDR3 spans 15 amino acids. The V end was cut by 1 base, the J end by 10 bases, with 14 bases between. The CDR3 reads CASSLRPRGQSPLHF. As DNA, the CDR3 is TGTGCCAGCAGCTTAAGGCCCAGAGGGCAATCACCCCTCCACTTT.

There are a few counts of this clone. The chain joins TRBV6-5 to TRBJ1-3; no definite D call. The V and J ends lost 0 bases and 0 bases respectively, with 9 bases between them. The CDR3 length is 16 residues. Looked up from germline, CDR1 is MNHEY and CDR2 is SVGAGI. CDR3 amino acids: CASSYSNMGSGNTIYF. For the CDR3, the DNA is TGTGCCAGCAGTTACTCCAACATGGGCTCTGGAAACACCATATATTTT.

This clone showed up just a few times. The chain has TRBV5-1 and TRBJ2-7; 9 nucleotides align to TRBD1. V lost 0 bases to trimming and J lost 3 bases; unmatched junction nucleotides: 10. The CDR3 length is 17 residues. Germline CDR1 reads SGHRS; CDR2 reads YFSETQ. The CDR3 sequence: CASSLESTGQGYYEQYF. The DNA of the CDR3 is TGCGCCAGCAGCTTGGAAAGTACGGGACAGGGTTACTACGAGCAGTACTTC. The variable domain in full, with the rest retrieved from reference TRBV5-1 and TRBJ2-7, is KAGVTQTPRYLIKTRGQQVTLSCSPISGHRSVSWYQQTPGQGLQFLFEYFSETQRNKGNFPGRFSGRQFSNSRSEMNVSTLELGDSALYLCASSLESTGQGYYEQYFGPGTRLTVT.

This chain connects TRBV13 to TRBJ2-1; 8 nucleotides agree with TRBD2. The V gene end was trimmed by 6 bases and the J gene end by 8 bases; junction bases not matched to a gene: 15. The germline V gene has CDR1 PRHDT and CDR2 FYEKMQ (reference sequence). This CDR3 has 16 residues. The CDR3 protein is CASRGMSESGGDEQFF. CDR3 bases: TGTGCCAGCAGAGGAATGTCTGAGAGCGGGGGCGATGAGCAGTTCTTC.

The chain links TRBV14 to TRBJ1-2; D unresolved. The CDR3 is 12 amino acids. V was clipped by 5 bases and J by 8 bases, with 12 bases between them. The germline V gene encodes CDR1 SGHDN and CDR2 FVKESK. CDR3 in DNA: TGTGCCAGCAGCTCTTCTGGACGCGGCTACACCTTC. This encodes CASSSSGRGYTF.

V usage is TRBV19 and J usage is TRBJ1-1; 10 nucleotides align to TRBD1. Per the germline V gene, CDR1 is LNHDA and CDR2 is SQIVND (reference sequence). The CDR3 runs to 14 residues. Trimming removed 5 bases from V and 2 bases from J; junction bases left unmatched: 2. CDR3: CASSRTGGNTEAFF. The DNA for the CDR3 is TGTGCCAGTAGTCGGACAGGGGGAAACACTGAAGCTTTCTTT.

The genes are TRBV28 and TRBJ1-2; 10 positions match TRBD1. This CDR3 has 16 residues. Trimming took 6 bases from V and 5 from J; bases not matched to a gene: 12. Germline lookup yields CDR1 MDHEN and CDR2 SYDVKM. The chain's CDR3 is CASSSYGPGQGYGYTF. The CDR3 DNA is TGTGCCAGCAGCTCCTACGGACCGGGACAGGGGTATGGCTACACCTTC.

The J gene is TRBJ1-2, the V gene TRBV27, with a possible D match to TRBD1 (6 bases). The CDR3 is 13 residues long. CDR1 is MNHEY, CDR2 SMNVEV, per germline (reference sequence). Trimming took off 4 bases at V and 4 bases at J, with 10 bases between the two ends. CDR3 sequence (DNA): TGTGCCAGCAGTTCAGGGGCCCTCTATGGCTACACCTTC. This translates into CASSSGALYGYTF.

The gene calls are TRBV30 and TRBJ1-4, with 7 bases matching TRBD1. J gave up 7 bases and V 2 bases, and 10 bases lay outside the gene matches. CDR3 size: 15 residues. Germline assignment: CDR1 GTSNPN and CDR2 SVGIG (reference sequence). CDR3: CAWSRGGVKPEKLFF. The CDR3 DNA reads as TGTGCCTGGAGTCGAGGGGGCGTGAAACCTGAAAAACTGTTTTTT.

In its sample, this clone ranks as medium-sized. The CDR3 here is CASAVDRVNYGYTF. The CDR3 DNA reads TGTGCCAGCGCGGTGGACAGGGTGAACTATGGCTACACCTTC. V and J are TRBV6-1 and TRBJ1-2, with 8 bases that match TRBD1. The V gene end was trimmed by 8 bases and the J gene end by 2 bases; junction bases not matched to a gene: 7. Germline assignment: CDR1 MNHNS and CDR2 SASEGT. The CDR3 is made up of 14 amino acids.

The V gene is TRBV14, the J gene TRBJ1-1; TRBD1 aligns across 9 bases. The CDR3 totals 16 residues. Germline trimming cut 4 bases from V and 3 bases from J; bases unmatched to any gene: 9. The germline V gene encodes CDR1 SGHDN and CDR2 FVKESK. CDR3 bases: TGTGCCAGCAGCCGCCTTCTGGGACAGGGTGACACTGAAGCTTTCTTT. This translates into CASSRLLGQGDTEAFF.

The table lists this clone with a few counts. CDR3 DNA sequence: TGTGCCAGCAGCCGTGACAGCGGTCCCTACGAGCAGTACTTC. It encodes CASSRDSGPYEQYF. The V gene is TRBV4-2, the J gene TRBJ2-7; D tentatively reads TRBD1 or TRBD2 (5 bases each). This CDR3 has 14 amino acids. Looked up from germline, CDR1 is LGHNA and CDR2 is YNFKEQ. The V and J ends lost 4 bases and 2 bases respectively, with 12 bases between them.

The table lists this clone with a few counts. The rearrangement uses TRBV7-9 and TRBJ2-5; TRBD1 might be the D (6 bases). The V gene's germline CDR1 is SEHNR and CDR2 FQNEAQ (reference sequence). V lost 7 bases and J 0 bases, leaving 12 bases between the germline ends. The CDR3 is 14 amino acids. As DNA, the CDR3 is TGTGCCAGCACCGGACAGCTGTACCAAGAGACCCAGTACTTC. It encodes CASTGQLYQETQYF.

The chain uses TRBV30 and TRBJ1-2; 8 bases agree with TRBD1. Losses at the gene ends were 4 bases for V and 11 bases for J; bases not matched to a gene: 9. Germline CDR1 reads GTSNPN; CDR2 reads SVGIG (reference sequence). This CDR3 is built from 12 residues. CDR3 sequence: CAWMKSTGAYTF. In DNA, the CDR3 is TGTGCCTGGATGAAATCGACAGGGGCGTACACCTTC.

The chain is built from TRBV28 and TRBJ1-3, with 8 bases identical to TRBD1. The CDR3 extends over 16 amino acids. Germline V gene lookup returns CDR1 MDHEN and CDR2 SYDVKM. V lost 3 bases to trimming and J lost 2 bases; unmatched junction nucleotides: 6. The DNA for the CDR3 is TGTGCCAGCAGTTTCCCCGGACAGGGTACTGGAAACACCATATATTTT. This gives the protein CASSFPGQGTGNTIYF. Full variable domain (remainder filled in from reference TRBV28 and TRBJ1-3): DVKVTQSSRYLVKRTGEKVFLECVQDMDHENMFWYRQDPGLGLRLIYFSYDVKMKEKGDIPEGYSVSREKKERFSLILESASTNQTSMYLCASSFPGQGTGNTIYFGEGSWLTVV.